The T cell receptor beta chain under discussion was sequenced for a study of cytomegalovirus exposure and HLA in healthy donors. General study points: High sensitivity and specificity were reportedly achieved when the classifier diagnosed cytomegalovirus status. Across donors, most TCRs were seen rarely, yet some public ones were widespread.

Separate from the 666-subject first cohort was the approximately 130-subject validation cohort, to which the donors belonged. CDR1 and CDR2 (germline): SGHAT, FQNNGV. The V end lost 2 bases, the J end lost 6 bases, and 11 bases lay between the germline ends. The CDR3 runs to 13 residues. Worth noting for this clone: Antigen unknown.

Assay used: immunoSEQ multiplex PCR; TCRdb lists only in-frame clones, some missing. Of roughly 98,000 clones in the sample, roughly 90% were seen once. The chain is built from TRBV11-2 and TRBJ2-7, with a weak D call TRBD1 (5 bases). The specimen sequenced was PBMCs. The source of this sequence is a man aged 18 to 30 in good health and CMV-seropositive. CDR3 in amino acids: CASSLMGPAEQYF. CDR3 DNA: TGTGCCAGCAGCTTAATGGGGCCCGCCGAGCAGTACTTC.